A selection of T cell receptor beta chains follows, all from one sample in a study of T-cell memory formation after mild COVID-19. MiXCR, run by TCRdb on the 5' RACE reads, gives a single entry per CDR3 protein. This table has roughly 100,000 distinct CDR3 sequences, 9.5% to 15% appearing once. The sample consisted of PBMCs or a T cell subset sorted from them (not recorded which). These receptors originate from an adult woman who had mild COVID-19 (a few samples of this study predate the infection). Cell type and time point are not known. CDR3s include the opening cysteine and the closing phenylalanine or tryptophan. D genes are given only for firm matches. Size is stated for part of the rows, as once, few or many counts, or as a class when the clone is expanded.

>TRBJ2-1|TRBV5-1|NA|many
TGCGCCAGCACCGCGACAGGCCCCGGGTCTATCGATGAGCAGTTCTTC
CASTATGPGSIDEQFF
>TRBJ2-1|TRBV10-3|TRBD1|once
TGTGCCATCAGTGAGTCCCGGACAGGGGGCTTGAATGAGCAGTTCTTC
CAISESRTGGLNEQFF
>TRBJ2-7|TRBV19|TRBD2|few
TGTGCCAGTAGTGTCGTGGGTAGCGGGGACTACGAGCAGTACTTC
CASSVVGSGDYEQYF
>TRBJ2-1|TRBV9|NA|few
TGTGCCAGCAGCGTAGATCTGGGGGGCGCCTACAATGAGCAGTTCTTC
CASSVDLGGAYNEQFF
>TRBJ1-5|TRBV3-1|TRBD1|NA
TGTGCCAGCAGCCAATCGTATGGACAGGGCAATCAGCCCAAGCATTTT
CASSQSYGQGNQPKHF
>TRBJ2-1|TRBV5-1|TRBD2|many
TGCGCCAGCAGCGTAGTAGCGGGGGGGAAGAACAATGAGCAGTTCTTC
CASSVVAGGKNNEQFF
>TRBJ2-7|TRBV20-1|TRBD1|few
TGCAGTGCTAGAGGGACAGGGAGAGTGGACGAGCAGTACTTC
CSARGTGRVDEQYF
>TRBJ2-3|TRBV20-1|TRBD2|NA
TGCAGTGCTAGAGCTAGCGGGATTCCTTCTAGCACAGATACGCAGTATTTT
CSARASGIPSSTDTQYF
>TRBJ1-2|TRBV4-1|NA|NA
TGCGCCAGCAGCCAAGATGCCGCAGGGGAAACCTATGGCTACACCTTC
CASSQDAAGETYGYTF
>TRBJ2-7|TRBV7-6|NA|NA
TGTGCCAGCAGCTTAGAGCAGGGCTTGCTTGACGAGCAGTACTTC
CASSLEQGLLDEQYF
>TRBJ2-7|TRBV4-3|NA|NA
TGCGCCAGCAGCCATTGGGGGGTCTCCTACGAGCAGTACTTC
CASSHWGVSYEQYF
>TRBJ1-5|TRBV24-1|NA|NA
TGTGCCACCAGTGATCTCCGGGCCACGGTGGGTCAGCCCCAGCATTTT
CATSDLRATVGQPQHF
>TRBJ2-1|TRBV6-5|NA|few
TGTGCCAGCCCAGGTCGGCACAATGAGCAGTTCTTC
CASPGRHNEQFF
>TRBJ1-1|TRBV11-2|NA|NA
TGTGCCAGCAGCTTAGGCCCAGGGATGAACACTGAAGCTTTCTTT
CASSLGPGMNTEAFF
>TRBJ1-1|TRBV12-3/TRBV12-4|NA|NA
TGTGCCAGCGTTGTTGGGGGCACTGAAGCTTTCTTT
CASVVGGTEAFF
>TRBJ1-5|TRBV19|NA|many
TGTGCCAGTAGTATAAACCATAATCAGCCCCAGCATTTT
CASSINHNQPQHF
>TRBJ1-2|TRBV29-1|NA|NA
TGCAGCGTTGGGGGCAGGGCCGAAGATCCTTCCTACACCTTC
CSVGGRAEDPSYTF
>TRBJ2-5|TRBV7-9|TRBD2|many
TGTGCCAGCAGCTTAGGATCAGCGGGAGTCCGGGAGACCCAGTACTTC
CASSLGSAGVRETQYF
>TRBJ1-6|TRBV12-3/TRBV12-4|NA|few
TGTGCCAGCAGTCCCCGGAGCTCCTATAATTCACCCCTCCACTTT
CASSPRSSYNSPLHF
>TRBJ2-7|TRBV12-3/TRBV12-4|NA|NA
TGTGCCAGCAGTTTAGAACCGCAAACCTACGAGCAGTACTTC
CASSLEPQTYEQYF
>TRBJ1-1|TRBV12-3/TRBV12-4|NA|few
TGTGCCAGCAGTTGGACAGTGAACACTGAAGCTTTCTTT
CASSWTVNTEAFF
>TRBJ1-2|TRBV29-1|NA|NA
TGCAGCGTTGAGGGGGGCGCCCCCTATGGCTACACCTTC
CSVEGGAPYGYTF
>TRBJ2-3|TRBV6-4|NA|once
TGTGCCAGCAGTGACGGAGTGGGGGGAGGAGATACGCAGTATTTT
CASSDGVGGGDTQYF
>TRBJ2-1|TRBV6-2/TRBV6-3|NA|many
TGTGCCAGCAGCCGCGGGGCCTACAATGAGCAGTTCTTC
CASSRGAYNEQFF
>TRBJ2-7|TRBV4-3|NA|NA
TGCGCCAGCAGCCCTAAACAGAGCTCCTACGAGCAGTACTTC
CASSPKQSSYEQYF
>TRBJ2-1|TRBV2|TRBD2|few
TGTGCCAGCAGTCGGACTAGCGGGAGTAACGATGAGCAGTTCTTC
CASSRTSGSNDEQFF
>TRBJ2-7|TRBV12-3/TRBV12-4|NA|many
TGTGCCAGCACCGGGGGGCGGGCAGACTCCTACGAGCAGTACTTC
CASTGGRADSYEQYF
>TRBJ2-1|TRBV7-8|NA|NA
TGTGCCAGCAGCTTAGAGCCCAGCTCCTACAATGAGCAGTTCTTC
CASSLEPSSYNEQFF
>TRBJ1-2|TRBV5-1|NA|NA
TGCGCCAGCAGCTTGGGGGAAGGGTTTGATGGCTACACCTTC
CASSLGEGFDGYTF